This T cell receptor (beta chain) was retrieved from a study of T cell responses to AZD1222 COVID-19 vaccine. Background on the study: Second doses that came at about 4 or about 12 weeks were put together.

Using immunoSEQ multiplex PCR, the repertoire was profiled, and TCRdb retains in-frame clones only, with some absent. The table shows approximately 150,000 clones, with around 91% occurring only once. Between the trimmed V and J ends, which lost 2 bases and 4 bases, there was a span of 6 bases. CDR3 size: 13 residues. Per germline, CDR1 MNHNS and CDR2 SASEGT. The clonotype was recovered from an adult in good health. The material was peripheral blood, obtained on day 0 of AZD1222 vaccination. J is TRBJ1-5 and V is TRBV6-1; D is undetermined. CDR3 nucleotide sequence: TGTGCCAGCAGTGAACGAGCTAATCAGCCCCAGCATTTT. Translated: CASSERANQPQHF.